This T cell receptor (beta chain) derives from a study of cytomegalovirus exposure and HLA in healthy donors. Study results and caveats: The productive fraction for most TCR beta V segments was about 90% or about 30% in an earlier analysis. One variant, a missense change in DCLRE1C, was linked in a later analysis to TCR beta V- and J-gene trimming. Cytomegalovirus-associated TCR beta chains were listed, numbering some 150. Excluded were some V segments that proved indistinguishable, including TRBV6-2 and TRBV6-3.

In this sample, this clone turned up once. Antigen unknown. Amplification used 60 Vbeta primers and 13 Jbeta primers. TCRdb's copy holds only in-frame clones and misses some; the assay was immunoSEQ multiplex PCR. The data show over 130,000 clones, around 80% seen once. Germline V gene sequence: CDR1 LNHNV, CDR2 YYDKDF (reference sequence). The CDR3 is 15 amino acids. V was pared by 5 bases and J by 2 bases, with 3 bases of the junction left unmatched. This receptor was obtained from a man aged 35 to 55 in good health and CMV-seronegative. The rearrangement uses TRBV15 and TRBJ2-5, with TRBD2 matching over 12 bases. The specimen was PBMCs. In DNA, the CDR3 is TGTGCCACCAGCCGACTAGCGGGGGAGCAAGAGACCCAGTACTTC. The encoded protein is CATSRLAGEQETQYF. Full variable domain (rest looked up from reference TRBV15 and TRBJ2-5): DAMVIQNPRYQVTQFGKPVTLSCSQTLNHNVMYWYQQKSSQAPKLLFHYYDKDFNNEADTPDNFQSRRPNTSFCFLDIRSPGLGDTAMYLCATSRLAGEQETQYFGPGTRLLVL.